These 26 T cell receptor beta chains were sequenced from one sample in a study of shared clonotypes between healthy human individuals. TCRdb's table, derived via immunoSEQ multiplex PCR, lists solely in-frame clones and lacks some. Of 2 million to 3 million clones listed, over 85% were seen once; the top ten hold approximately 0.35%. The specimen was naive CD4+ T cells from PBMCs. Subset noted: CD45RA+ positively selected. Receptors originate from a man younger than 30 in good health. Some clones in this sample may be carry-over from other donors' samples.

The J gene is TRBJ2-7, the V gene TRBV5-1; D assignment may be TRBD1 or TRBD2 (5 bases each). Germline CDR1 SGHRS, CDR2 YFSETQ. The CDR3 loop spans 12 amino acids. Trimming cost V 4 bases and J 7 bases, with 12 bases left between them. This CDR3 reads CASSLVWGEQYF. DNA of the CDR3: TGCGCCAGCAGCCTCGTATGGGGGGAGCAGTACTTC.

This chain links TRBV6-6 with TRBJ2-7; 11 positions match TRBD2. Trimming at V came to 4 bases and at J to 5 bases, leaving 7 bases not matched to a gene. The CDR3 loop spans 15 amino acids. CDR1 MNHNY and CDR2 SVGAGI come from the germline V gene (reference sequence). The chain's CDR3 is CASSLRLAGLNEQYF. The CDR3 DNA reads TGTGCCAGCAGTTTAAGACTAGCGGGACTTAACGAGCAGTACTTC.

This CDR3 is CASSIGGAVGNPYEQYF. The CDR3 DNA follows: TGTGCCAGTAGTATAGGAGGTGCGGTTGGGAACCCTTACGAGCAGTACTTC. The chain employs TRBV19 and TRBJ2-7; D gene uncertain. This CDR3 is built from 17 residues. V was clipped by 1 base and J by 4 bases, with 20 bases between them. CDR1 and CDR2 (germline): LNHDA, SQIVND (reference sequence).

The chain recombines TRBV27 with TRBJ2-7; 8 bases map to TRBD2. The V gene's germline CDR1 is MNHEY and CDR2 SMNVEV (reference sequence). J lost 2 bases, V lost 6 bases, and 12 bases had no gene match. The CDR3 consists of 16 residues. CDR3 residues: CASRPHGRADPYEQYF. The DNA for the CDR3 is TGTGCCAGCAGACCCCACGGGAGGGCTGACCCCTACGAGCAGTACTTC.

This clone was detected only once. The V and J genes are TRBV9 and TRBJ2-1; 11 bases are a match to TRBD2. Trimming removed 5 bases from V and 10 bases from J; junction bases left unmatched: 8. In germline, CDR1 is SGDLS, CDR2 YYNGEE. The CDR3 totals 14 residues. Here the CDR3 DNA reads TGTGCCAGCAGTCTAGCGGGAGGTTCTATGGAGCAGTTCTTC. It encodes CASSLAGGSMEQFF.

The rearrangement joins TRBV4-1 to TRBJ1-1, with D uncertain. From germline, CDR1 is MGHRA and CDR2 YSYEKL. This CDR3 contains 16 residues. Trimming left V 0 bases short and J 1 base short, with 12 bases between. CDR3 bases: TGCGCCAGCAGCCAAGAGGGTTCCCAGCGGAACACTGAAGCTTTCTTT. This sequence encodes CASSQEGSQRNTEAFF.

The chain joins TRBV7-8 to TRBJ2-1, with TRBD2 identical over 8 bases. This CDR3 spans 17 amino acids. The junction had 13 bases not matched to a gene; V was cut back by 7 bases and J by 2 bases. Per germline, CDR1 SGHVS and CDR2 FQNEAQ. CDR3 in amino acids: CASTLVTGGMTYNEQFF. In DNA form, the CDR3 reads TGTGCCAGCACCCTAGTTACGGGAGGGATGACCTACAATGAGCAGTTCTTC.

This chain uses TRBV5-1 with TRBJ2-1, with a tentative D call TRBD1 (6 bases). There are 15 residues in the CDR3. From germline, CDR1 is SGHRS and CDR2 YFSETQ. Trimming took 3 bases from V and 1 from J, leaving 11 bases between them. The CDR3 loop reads CASSSEQGSYNEQFF. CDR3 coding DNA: TGCGCCAGCAGCTCCGAACAGGGTTCCTACAATGAGCAGTTCTTC.

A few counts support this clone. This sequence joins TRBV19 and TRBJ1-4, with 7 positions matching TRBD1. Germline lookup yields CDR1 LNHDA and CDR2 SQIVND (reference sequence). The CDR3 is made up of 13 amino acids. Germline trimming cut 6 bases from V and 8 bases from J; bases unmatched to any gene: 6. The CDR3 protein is CASRPQGGEKLFF. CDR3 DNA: TGTGCCAGTAGACCCCAGGGGGGAGAAAAACTGTTTTTT. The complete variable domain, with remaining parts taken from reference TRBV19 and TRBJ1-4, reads DGGITQSPKYLFRKEGQNVTLSCEQNLNHDAMYWYRQDPGQGLRLIYYSQIVNDFQKGDIAEGYSVSREKKESFPLTVTSAQKNPTAFYLCASRPQGGEKLFFGSGTQLSVL.

The CDR3 DNA follows: TGTGCCAGCAGCCCGCGGCTAGCGGGCACAGAGACCCAGTACTTC. It codes for CASSPRLAGTETQYF. The chain joins TRBV5-4 to TRBJ2-5; 8 nucleotides line up with TRBD2. V was pared by 4 bases and J by 4 bases, with 9 bases of the junction left unmatched. Germline lookup yields CDR1 SGHNT and CDR2 YYREEE (reference sequence). The CDR3 length is 15 residues. Based on the CDR3 plus reference TRBV5-4 and TRBJ2-5, the full variable domain is ETGVTQSPTHLIKTRGQQVTLRCSSQSGHNTVSWYQQALGQGPQFIFQYYREEENGRGNFPPRFSGLQFPNYSSELNVNALELDDSALYLCASSPRLAGTETQYFGPGTRLLVL.

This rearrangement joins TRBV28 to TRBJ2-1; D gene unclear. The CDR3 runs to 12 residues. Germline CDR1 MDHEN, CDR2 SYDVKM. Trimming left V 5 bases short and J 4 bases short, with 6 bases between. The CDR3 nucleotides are TGTGCCAGCAGTGTTCAATACAATGAGCAGTTCTTC. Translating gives CASSVQYNEQFF. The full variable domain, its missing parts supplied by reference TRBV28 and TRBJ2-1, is DVKVTQSSRYLVKRTGEKVFLECVQDMDHENMFWYRQDPGLGLRLIYFSYDVKMKEKGDIPEGYSVSREKKERFSLILESASTNQTSMYLCASSVQYNEQFFGPGTRLTVL.

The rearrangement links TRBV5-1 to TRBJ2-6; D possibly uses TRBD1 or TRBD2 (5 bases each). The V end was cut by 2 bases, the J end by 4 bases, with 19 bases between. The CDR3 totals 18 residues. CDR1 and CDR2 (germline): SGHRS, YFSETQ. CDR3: CASSFSGPRRPGANVLTF. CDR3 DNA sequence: TGCGCCAGCAGCTTCTCGGGACCTCGCCGCCCGGGGGCCAACGTCCTGACTTTC.

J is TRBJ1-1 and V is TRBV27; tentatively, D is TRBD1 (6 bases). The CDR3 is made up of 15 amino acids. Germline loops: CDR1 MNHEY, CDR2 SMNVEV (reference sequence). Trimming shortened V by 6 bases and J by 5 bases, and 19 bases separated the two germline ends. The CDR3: CASRQQGLWGTEAFF. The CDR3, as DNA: TGTGCCAGCAGGCAACAGGGACTATGGGGGACTGAAGCTTTCTTT.

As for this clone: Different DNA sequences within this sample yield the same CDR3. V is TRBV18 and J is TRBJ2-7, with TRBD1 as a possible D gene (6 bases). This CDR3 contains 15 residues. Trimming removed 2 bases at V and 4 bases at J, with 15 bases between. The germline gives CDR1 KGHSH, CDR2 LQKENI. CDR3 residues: CASSPRQAISYEQYF. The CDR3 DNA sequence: TGTGCCAGCTCACCAAGACAGGCCATATCTTACGAGCAGTACTTC.

The CDR3 coding sequence is TGTGCCAGCAGTCCCACGTTGGGCCTCGAGCAGTACTTC. Residues: CASSPTLGLEQYF. The chain links TRBV6-5 to TRBJ2-7; the D is unclear. The germline V gene has CDR1 MNHEY and CDR2 SVGAGI. Trimming took off 5 bases at V and 6 bases at J, with 14 bases between the two ends. There are 13 residues in the CDR3.

CDR3: CASSAAALGNTGELFF. Here the CDR3 DNA reads TGTGCCAGCAGTGCTGCGGCCCTCGGCAACACCGGGGAGCTGTTTTTT. The chain is built from TRBV28 and TRBJ2-2; D not resolved. Germline V CDR1 and CDR2: MDHEN, SYDVKM. V shed 5 bases and J shed 2 bases, with 15 bases lying between them. The CDR3 length is 16 residues.

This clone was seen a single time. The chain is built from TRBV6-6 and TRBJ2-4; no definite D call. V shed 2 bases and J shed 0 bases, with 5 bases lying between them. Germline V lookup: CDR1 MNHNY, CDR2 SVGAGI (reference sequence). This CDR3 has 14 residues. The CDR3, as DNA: TGTGCCAGCAGTTACGGCTCAGCCAAAAACATTCAGTACTTC. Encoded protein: CASSYGSAKNIQYF.

The CDR3 loop reads CASSLGASGRYADTQYF. Written as DNA, the CDR3 is TGCGCCAGCAGCTTGGGGGCTAGCGGGAGGTATGCAGATACGCAGTATTTT. The gene calls are TRBV5-1 and TRBJ2-3; 11 positions match TRBD2. V lost 0 bases, J lost 4 bases, and 7 bases stayed unmatched. CDR3 length: 17 amino acids. Per germline, CDR1 SGHRS and CDR2 YFSETQ.

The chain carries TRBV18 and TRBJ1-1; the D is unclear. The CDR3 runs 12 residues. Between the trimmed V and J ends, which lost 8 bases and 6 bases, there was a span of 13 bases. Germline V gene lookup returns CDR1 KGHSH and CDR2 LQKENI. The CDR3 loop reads CASRSRGPEAFF. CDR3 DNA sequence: TGTGCCAGCCGGAGCCGAGGCCCTGAAGCTTTCTTT.

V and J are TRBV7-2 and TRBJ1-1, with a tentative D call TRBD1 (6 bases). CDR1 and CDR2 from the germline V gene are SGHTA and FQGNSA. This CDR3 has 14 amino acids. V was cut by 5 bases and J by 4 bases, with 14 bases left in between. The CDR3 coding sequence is TGTGCCAGCAGCATACAGGGTACGGTCACTGAAGCTTTCTTT. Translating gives CASSIQGTVTEAFF.

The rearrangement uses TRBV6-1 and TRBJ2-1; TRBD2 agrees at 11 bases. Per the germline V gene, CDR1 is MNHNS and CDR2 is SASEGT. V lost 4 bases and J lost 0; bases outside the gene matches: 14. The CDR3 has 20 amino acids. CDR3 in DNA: TGTGCCAGCAGTGGATATTCCGGGACTAGCGGCAAGAGCTCCTACAATGAGCAGTTCTTC. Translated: CASSGYSGTSGKSSYNEQFF.

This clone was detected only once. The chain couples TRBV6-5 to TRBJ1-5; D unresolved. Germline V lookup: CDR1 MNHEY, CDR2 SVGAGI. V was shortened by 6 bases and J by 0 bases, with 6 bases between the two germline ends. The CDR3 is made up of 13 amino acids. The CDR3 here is CASSKSSNQPQHF. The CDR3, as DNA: TGTGCCAGCAGCAAGAGTAGCAATCAGCCCCAGCATTTT.

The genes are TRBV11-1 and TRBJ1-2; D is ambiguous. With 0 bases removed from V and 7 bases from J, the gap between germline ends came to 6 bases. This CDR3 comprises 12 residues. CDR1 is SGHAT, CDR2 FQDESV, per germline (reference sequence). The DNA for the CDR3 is TGTGCCAGCAGCTTAGCGGCGGTTGGCTACACCTTC. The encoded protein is CASSLAAVGYTF.

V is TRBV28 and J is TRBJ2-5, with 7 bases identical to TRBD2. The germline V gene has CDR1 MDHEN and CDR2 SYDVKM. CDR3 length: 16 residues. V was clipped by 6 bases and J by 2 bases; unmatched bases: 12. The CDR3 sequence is CASRSFGLGHQETQYF. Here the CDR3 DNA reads TGTGCCAGCAGGAGTTTTGGACTAGGGCATCAAGAGACCCAGTACTTC.

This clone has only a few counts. CDR3 protein: CASSYSAQLQPQHF. The CDR3 DNA follows: TGTGCCAGCAGTTACTCAGCACAGCTTCAGCCCCAGCATTTT. The J gene is TRBJ1-5, the V gene TRBV6-5; no reliable D call. Deletions cut 0 bases from V and 6 bases from J, with 9 bases between. CDR1 MNHEY and CDR2 SVGAGI come from the germline V gene. CDR3 size: 14 residues.

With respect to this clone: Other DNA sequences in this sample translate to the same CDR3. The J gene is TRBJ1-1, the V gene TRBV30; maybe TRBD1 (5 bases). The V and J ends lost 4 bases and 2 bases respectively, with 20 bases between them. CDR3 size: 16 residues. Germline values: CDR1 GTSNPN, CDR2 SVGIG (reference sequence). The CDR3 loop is CAWIRRDGVINTEAFF. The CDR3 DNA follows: TGTGCCTGGATCAGACGGGACGGGGTAATAAACACTGAAGCTTTCTTT.